The 7 T cell receptor beta chains presented below share a single source sample, sequenced in a study of blood T cell repertoires in COVID-19. The table came from immunoSEQ multiplex PCR; TCRdb's copy has only in-frame clones and leaves some out. The sample lists 110,000 to 150,000 clones, around 77% occurring once. The source material was peripheral blood. The receptors here all came from a man over 45 with active or convalescent COVID-19.

The rearrangement uses TRBV27 and TRBJ2-7, with 9 bases aligning to TRBD2. This CDR3 is built from 13 residues. Trimming at V came to 8 bases and at J to 0 bases, leaving 2 bases not matched to a gene. Germline lookup yields CDR1 MNHEY and CDR2 SMNVEV (reference sequence). In nucleotides, the CDR3 is TGTGCCAGCGGACTAGCGACCTCCTACGAGCAGTACTTC. Translating gives CASGLATSYEQYF.

The J gene is TRBJ1-2, the V gene TRBV18; no firm D call. V was pared by 1 base and J by 8 bases, with 11 bases between. The germline gives CDR1 KGHSH, CDR2 LQKENI. The CDR3 totals 13 residues. CDR3 residues: CASSPRIAGGYTF. The CDR3 DNA sequence: TGTGCCAGCTCACCACGGATCGCGGGGGGCTACACCTTC.

V and J are TRBV27 and TRBJ2-7, with D perhaps matching TRBD2 (6 bases). The CDR3 is 14 residues long. Germline CDR1 MNHEY, CDR2 SMNVEV (reference sequence). V lost 0 bases to trimming and J lost 5 bases, with 11 bases between them. CDR3 nucleotide sequence: TGTGCCAGCAGTTTATCGCGGGGTATGGACGAGCAGTACTTC. Its translation: CASSLSRGMDEQYF.

The chain links TRBV2 to TRBJ2-5, with a possible D match to TRBD1 (5 bases). The CDR3 consists of 12 residues. Germline V gene lookup returns CDR1 SNHLY and CDR2 FYNNEI. Trimming cost V 7 bases and J 5 bases, with 11 bases left between them. The CDR3 reads CASMLAGETQYF. The CDR3 bases are TGTGCCAGCATGCTGGCAGGGGAGACCCAGTACTTC.

The chain uses TRBV28 and TRBJ2-1; D possibly corresponds to TRBD1 (5 bases). Trimming pared 5 bases from V and 4 bases from J, leaving 9 bases between. The CDR3 covers 13 residues. Germline V gene data show CDR1 as MDHEN and CDR2 as SYDVKM. The CDR3 DNA sequence: TGTGCCAGCAGTAAACAGGTGTACAATGAGCAGTTCTTC. It translates to CASSKQVYNEQFF.

The chain is built from TRBV5-1 and TRBJ2-4, with D maybe TRBD1 (6 bases). Germline V gives CDR1 SGHRS, CDR2 YFSETQ. Trimming removed 4 bases from V and 0 bases from J, with 11 bases in between. The CDR3 extends over 15 amino acids. CDR3 in amino acids: CASSTGILAKNIQYF. In DNA, the CDR3 is TGCGCCAGCAGCACAGGGATATTAGCCAAAAACATTCAGTACTTC.

This clone was counted a single time. The V gene is TRBV11-3, the J gene TRBJ2-1, with no clear D. The germline V gene encodes CDR1 SGHNT and CDR2 YENEEA. The CDR3 has 13 residues. With 4 bases removed from V and 3 bases from J, the gap between germline ends came to 7 bases. The CDR3 protein is CASSSGFYNEQFF. CDR3 coding DNA: TGTGCCAGCAGCTCGGGTTTCTACAATGAGCAGTTCTTC.